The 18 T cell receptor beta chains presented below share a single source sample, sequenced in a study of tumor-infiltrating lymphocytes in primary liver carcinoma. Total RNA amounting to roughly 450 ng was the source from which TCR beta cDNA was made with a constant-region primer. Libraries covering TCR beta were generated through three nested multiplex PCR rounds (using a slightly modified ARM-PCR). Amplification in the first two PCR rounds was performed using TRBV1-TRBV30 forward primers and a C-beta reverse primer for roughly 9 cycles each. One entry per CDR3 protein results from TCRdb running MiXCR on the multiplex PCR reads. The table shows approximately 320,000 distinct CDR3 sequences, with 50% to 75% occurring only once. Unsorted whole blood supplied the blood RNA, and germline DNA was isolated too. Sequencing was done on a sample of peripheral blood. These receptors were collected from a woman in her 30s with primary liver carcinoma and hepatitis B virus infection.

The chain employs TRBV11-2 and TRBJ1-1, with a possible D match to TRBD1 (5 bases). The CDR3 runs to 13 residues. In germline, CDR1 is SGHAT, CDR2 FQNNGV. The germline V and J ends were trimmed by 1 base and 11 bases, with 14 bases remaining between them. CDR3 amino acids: CASSLVSGRGAFF. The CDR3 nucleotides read TGTGCCAGCAGCTTAGTGTCGGGACGAGGGGCTTTCTTT.

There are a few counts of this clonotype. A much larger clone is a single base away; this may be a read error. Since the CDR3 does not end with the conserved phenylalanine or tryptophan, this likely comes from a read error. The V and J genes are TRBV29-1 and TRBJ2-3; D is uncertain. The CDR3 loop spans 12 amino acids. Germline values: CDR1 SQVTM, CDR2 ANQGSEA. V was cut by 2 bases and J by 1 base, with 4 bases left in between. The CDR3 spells CSVETRTDTQYS. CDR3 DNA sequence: TGCAGCGTTGAAACTCGCACAGATACGCAGTATTCT.

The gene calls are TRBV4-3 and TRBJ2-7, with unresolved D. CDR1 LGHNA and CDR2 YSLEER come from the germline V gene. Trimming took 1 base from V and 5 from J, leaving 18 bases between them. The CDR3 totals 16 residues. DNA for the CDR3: TGCGCCAGCAGCCAAGGTAGGGCAGGACCTCCCCACGAGCAGTACTTC. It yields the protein CASSQGRAGPPHEQYF.

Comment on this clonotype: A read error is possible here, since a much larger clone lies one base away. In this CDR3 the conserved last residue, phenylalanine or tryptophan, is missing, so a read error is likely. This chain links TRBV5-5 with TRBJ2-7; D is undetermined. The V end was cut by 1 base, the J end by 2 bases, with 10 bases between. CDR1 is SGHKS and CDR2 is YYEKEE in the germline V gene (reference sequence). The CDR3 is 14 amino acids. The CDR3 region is CASSLRPLTYEQYS. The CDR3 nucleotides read TGTGCCAGCAGCTTGAGGCCTCTAACCTACGAGCAGTACTCC.

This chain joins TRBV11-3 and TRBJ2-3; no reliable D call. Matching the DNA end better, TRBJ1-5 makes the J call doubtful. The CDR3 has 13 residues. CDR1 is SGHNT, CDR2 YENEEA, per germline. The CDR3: CASSIQSTDTQHF. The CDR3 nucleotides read TGTGCCAGCAGCATTCAATCCACAGATACGCAGCATTTT.

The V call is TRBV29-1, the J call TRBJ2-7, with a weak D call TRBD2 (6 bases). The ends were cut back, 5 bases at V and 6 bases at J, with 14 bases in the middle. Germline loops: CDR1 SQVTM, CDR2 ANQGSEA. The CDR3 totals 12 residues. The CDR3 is CSVPGWRGEQYF. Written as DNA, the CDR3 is TGCAGCGTTCCAGGGTGGAGGGGCGAGCAGTACTTC.

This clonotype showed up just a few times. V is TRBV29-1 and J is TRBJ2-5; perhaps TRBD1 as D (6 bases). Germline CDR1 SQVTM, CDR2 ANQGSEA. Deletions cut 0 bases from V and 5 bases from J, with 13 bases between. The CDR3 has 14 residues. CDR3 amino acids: CSVEDRQGTETQYF. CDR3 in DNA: TGCAGCGTTGAAGATAGGCAGGGGACCGAGACCCAGTACTTC.

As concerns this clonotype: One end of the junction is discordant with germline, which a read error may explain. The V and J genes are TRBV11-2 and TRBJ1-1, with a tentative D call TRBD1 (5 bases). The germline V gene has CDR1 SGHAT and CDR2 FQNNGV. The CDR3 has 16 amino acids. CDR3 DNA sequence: TGTACCAGCAGCAATGCCGGGGCACGTATGAACACTGAAGCTTTCTTT. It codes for CTSSNAGARMNTEAFF.

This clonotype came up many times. The CDR3 coding sequence is TGTGCCAGCAGCCCAGCCCCACTAGCGGGAGTTGAGACCCAGTACTTC. Protein: CASSPAPLAGVETQYF. The chain combines TRBV11-1 with TRBJ2-5; TRBD2 aligns across 11 bases. The CDR3 has 16 residues. After removal of 5 bases from V and 5 bases from J, the junction contained 10 bases not matched to a gene. Germline values: CDR1 SGHAT, CDR2 FQDESV (reference sequence).

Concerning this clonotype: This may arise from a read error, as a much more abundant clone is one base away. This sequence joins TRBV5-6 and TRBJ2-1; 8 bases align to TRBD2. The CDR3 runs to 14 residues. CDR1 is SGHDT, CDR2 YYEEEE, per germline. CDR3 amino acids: CVRYWVAGYNEQFF. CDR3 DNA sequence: TGTGTCAGGTACTGGGTAGCGGGGTACAATGAGCAGTTCTTC.

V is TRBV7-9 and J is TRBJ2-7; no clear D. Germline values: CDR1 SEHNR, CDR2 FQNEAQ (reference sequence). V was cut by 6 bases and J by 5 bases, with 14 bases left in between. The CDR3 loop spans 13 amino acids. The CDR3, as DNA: TGTGCCAGCAGTCCCCTGGAAGGGAACGAGCAGTACTTC. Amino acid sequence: CASSPLEGNEQYF.

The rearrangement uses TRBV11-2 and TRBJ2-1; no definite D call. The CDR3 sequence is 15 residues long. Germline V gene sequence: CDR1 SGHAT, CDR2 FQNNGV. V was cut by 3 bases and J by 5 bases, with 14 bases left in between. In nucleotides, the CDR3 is TGTGCCAGCAGCTTTGAGGCTGGTCGGCACAATGAGCAGTTCTTC. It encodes CASSFEAGRHNEQFF.

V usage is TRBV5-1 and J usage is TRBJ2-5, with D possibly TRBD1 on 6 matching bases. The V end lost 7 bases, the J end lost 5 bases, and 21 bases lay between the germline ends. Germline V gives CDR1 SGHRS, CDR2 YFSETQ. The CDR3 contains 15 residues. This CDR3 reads CASLGGEVSSETQYF. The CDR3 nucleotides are TGCGCCAGCCTAGGGGGAGAGGTCAGCTCGGAGACCCAGTACTTC.

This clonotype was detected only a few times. This CDR3 is CASSLVGASKQYF. CDR3 nucleotides: TGTGCCAGCAGCTTGGTAGGGGCCAGTAAGCAGTACTTC. The chain employs TRBV5-6 and TRBJ2-7; a possible D gene is TRBD1 (5 bases). This CDR3 has 13 amino acids. The germline CDR1 and CDR2 sequences are SGHDT and YYEEEE. V was trimmed by 0 bases and J by 8 bases, leaving 12 bases between them.

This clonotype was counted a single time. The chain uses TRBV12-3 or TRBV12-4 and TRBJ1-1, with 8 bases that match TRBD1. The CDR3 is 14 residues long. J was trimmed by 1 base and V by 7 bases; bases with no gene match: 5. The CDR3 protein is CASTSQGANTEAFF. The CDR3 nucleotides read TGTGCCAGCACTTCTCAGGGGGCGAACACTGAAGCTTTCTTT.

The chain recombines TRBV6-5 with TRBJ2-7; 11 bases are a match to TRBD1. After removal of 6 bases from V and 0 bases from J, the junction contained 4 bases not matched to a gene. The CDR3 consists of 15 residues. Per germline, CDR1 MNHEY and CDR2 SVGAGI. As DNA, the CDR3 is TGTGCCAGCAGGCCCGGGACAGGGGGCTCCTACGAGCAGTACTTC. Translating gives CASRPGTGGSYEQYF.

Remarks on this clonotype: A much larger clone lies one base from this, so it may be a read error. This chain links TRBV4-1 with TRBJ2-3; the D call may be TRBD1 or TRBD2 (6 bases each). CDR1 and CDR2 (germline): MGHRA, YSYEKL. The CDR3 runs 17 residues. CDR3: CTSSHDRSRGLTDTQYF. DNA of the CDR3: TGCACCAGCAGCCATGACCGTTCTCGGGGGCTGACAGATACGCAGTATTTT.

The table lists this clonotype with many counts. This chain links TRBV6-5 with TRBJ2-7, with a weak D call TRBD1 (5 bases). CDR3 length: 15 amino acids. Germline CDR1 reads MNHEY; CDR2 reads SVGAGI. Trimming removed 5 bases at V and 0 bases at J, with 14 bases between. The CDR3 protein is CASSTRQRSSYEQYF. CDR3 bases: TGTGCCAGCAGTACCCGACAGCGTAGCTCCTACGAGCAGTACTTC.